This T cell receptor beta chain was recorded in a study of response to subunit inactivated influenza vaccine. TCRdb processed the RT-PCR reads anew with MiXCR; each CDR3 protein has one entry. This repertoire shows about 540,000 distinct CDR3 sequences, under 30% found once; its top ten account for 2.8%. CDR3 length: 12 residues. From germline, CDR1 is LGHDT and CDR2 YNNKEL (reference sequence). The ends were cut back, 5 bases at V and 8 bases at J, with 12 bases in the middle. These same data were also listed under a study on T cells expressing NK-cell markers. That work contributes: Researchers built TCR beta cDNA using 5'RACE template switching with UMIs. Seven donors tested HCMV-seropositive and one tested seronegative among the eight sequenced.

The input for sequencing was CD4+ T cells sorted from PBMCs, taken roughly 13 days after vaccination. This rearrangement joins TRBV3-1 to TRBJ1-2, with D hard to call. This sequence originates from a man aged 45 to 65 who received an inactivated influenza vaccine. The CDR3: CASSGPKEGYTF. CDR3 sequence (DNA): TGTGCCAGCAGCGGACCCAAGGAAGGCTACACCTTC.